The 21 T cell receptor beta chains below were found in one sample sequenced in a study of CD8+ T cells in alopecia areata. RNA extraction was followed by reverse transcription into cDNA, which acted as the sequencing template. Sequenced by immunoSEQ multiplex PCR; TCRdb stores in-frame clones only, minus some. The data hold about 130,000 clones, with around 50% observed a single time. The sample in question was CD4+ T cells sorted from blood, obtained at week 0. Source of these receptors: a human donor with alopecia areata.

V usage is TRBV5-1 and J usage is TRBJ2-3; 8 bases are a match to TRBD2. Germline loops: CDR1 SGHRS, CDR2 YFSETQ. Germline trimming cut 4 bases from V and 2 bases from J; bases unmatched to any gene: 6. The CDR3 totals 15 residues. CDR3 in DNA: TGCGCCAGCAGCCGCCCGGGACTAGACACAGATACGCAGTATTTT. It translates to CASSRPGLDTDTQYF.

The V and J genes are TRBV6-6 and TRBJ1-5; maybe TRBD1 (6 bases). V was pared by 7 bases and J by 3 bases, with 10 bases between. The CDR3 sequence is 13 residues long. The germline CDR1 and CDR2 sequences are MNHNY and SVGAGI (reference sequence). The CDR3 sequence: CASISGVNQPQHF. CDR3 coding DNA: TGTGCCAGCATCTCAGGGGTCAATCAGCCCCAGCATTTT.

This clone was detected a few times. V gene TRBV30 combines with J gene TRBJ2-7; no definite D call. This CDR3 spans 13 amino acids. Between the trimmed V and J ends, which lost 1 base and 2 bases, there was a span of 9 bases. CDR1 is GTSNPN and CDR2 is SVGIG in the germline V gene (reference sequence). The CDR3 is CAWSAPGTYEQYF. The CDR3 DNA reads as TGTGCCTGGAGTGCACCTGGTACCTACGAGCAGTACTTC.

The V call is TRBV10-3, the J call TRBJ1-2; possibly TRBD1 for D (5 bases). V gave up 0 bases and J gave up 4 bases, with 15 bases separating them. The CDR3 length is 16 residues. Germline V gene sequence: CDR1 ENHRY, CDR2 SYGVKD. The CDR3 DNA is TGTGCCATCAGTGAGTCCCAGGGACTCGGGGGCTATGGCTACACCTTC. It translates to CAISESQGLGGYGYTF.

Written as DNA, the CDR3 is TGTGCCAGCAGCTTAGAAGGAGCTAGCAACACCGGGGAGCTGTTTTTT. Translating it yields CASSLEGASNTGELFF. V is TRBV7-2 and J is TRBJ2-2; a weak D match, TRBD2 (5 bases). This CDR3 region has 16 residues. Germline CDR1 reads SGHTA; CDR2 reads FQGNSA. Trimming shortened V by 1 base and J by 2 bases, and 11 bases separated the two germline ends.

The rearrangement joins TRBV2 to TRBJ1-1, with a tentative D call TRBD1 (5 bases). Germline V gene lookup returns CDR1 SNHLY and CDR2 FYNNEI. This CDR3 is built from 12 residues. V lost 6 bases and J lost 5, with 10 bases in between. CDR3 loop: CASRHWGTEAFF. For the CDR3, the DNA is TGTGCCAGCAGGCACTGGGGGACTGAAGCTTTCTTT.

This sequence joins TRBV7-2 and TRBJ2-5; 9 bases align to TRBD2. The V gene end was trimmed by 1 base and the J gene end by 0 bases; junction bases not matched to a gene: 3. Germline V gene lookup returns CDR1 SGHTA and CDR2 FQGNSA. The CDR3 is 16 amino acids. The CDR3 here is CASSLGSGGYQETQYF. In DNA form, the CDR3 reads TGTGCCAGCAGCTTAGGAAGCGGGGGGTACCAAGAGACCCAGTACTTC.

The CDR3 reads CASSLRTSRSEDTQYF. The CDR3, as DNA: TGTGCCAGCAGCCTGAGGACTAGCAGATCTGAAGATACGCAGTATTTT. The chain carries TRBV9 and TRBJ2-3; 8 nucleotides align to TRBD2. Trimming removed 4 bases from V and 5 bases from J; junction bases left unmatched: 12. The length of the CDR3 is 16 residues. Germline lookup yields CDR1 SGDLS and CDR2 YYNGEE.

A few counts support this clone. The rearrangement uses TRBV5-1 and TRBJ2-1; possibly TRBD2 for D (5 bases). There are 14 residues in the CDR3. Trimming left V 2 bases short and J 7 bases short, with 13 bases between. CDR1 SGHRS and CDR2 YFSETQ come from the germline V gene. As DNA, the CDR3 is TGCGCCAGCAGCTTTGGACCCACGGGGAATGAGCAGTTCTTC. Translating it yields CASSFGPTGNEQFF.

The J gene is TRBJ2-7, the V gene TRBV10-3; D gene unclear. CDR1 is ENHRY and CDR2 is SYGVKD in the germline V gene. Between the trimmed V and J ends, which lost 10 bases and 5 bases, there was a span of 12 bases. This CDR3 is 11 amino acids long. The CDR3, as DNA: TGTGCCACTCGCCAGCAGGACGAGCAGTACTTC. It encodes CATRQQDEQYF.

This clone is categorized as medium-sized. The chain couples TRBV18 to TRBJ2-1; D is perhaps TRBD1 (6 bases). The V end lost 2 bases, the J end lost 5 bases, and 7 bases lay between the germline ends. The length of the CDR3 is 13 residues. Germline values: CDR1 KGHSH, CDR2 LQKENI. The CDR3 DNA reads TGTGCCAGCTCACCATCAGGGGACAATGAGCAGTTCTTC. It translates to CASSPSGDNEQFF.

V gene TRBV7-2 combines with J gene TRBJ2-7, with 7 bases fitting TRBD1. This CDR3 is 14 amino acids long. J lost 3 bases, V lost 3 bases, and 5 bases had no gene match. Germline V CDR1 and CDR2: SGHTA, FQGNSA. The CDR3 DNA sequence: TGTGCCAGCAGCTTGGACCGGGACAGCTACGAGCAGTACTTC. This encodes CASSLDRDSYEQYF.

The V gene is TRBV30, the J gene TRBJ1-6, with a weak D call TRBD1 (5 bases). Trimming took 0 bases from V and 10 from J, leaving 16 bases between them. The CDR3 has 15 amino acids. The germline CDR1 and CDR2 sequences are GTSNPN and SVGIG (reference sequence). CDR3 sequence: CAWSVNSGTLSPLHF. DNA of the CDR3: TGTGCCTGGAGTGTAAATTCAGGGACCTTATCACCCCTCCACTTT.

This clone appeared once. The chain has TRBV11-2 and TRBJ2-7; D is unclear. The CDR3 has 12 amino acids. Germline V lookup: CDR1 SGHAT, CDR2 FQNNGV. Trimming shortened V by 4 bases and J by 3 bases, and 7 bases separated the two germline ends. CDR3 nucleotides: TGTGCCAGCAGCTCCGCCCGCTACGAGCAGTACTTC. It encodes CASSSARYEQYF.

The gene calls are TRBV9 and TRBJ2-2; no definite D call. The CDR3 is 15 amino acids. CDR1 and CDR2 from the germline V gene are SGDLS and YYNGEE. The germline V and J ends were trimmed by 3 bases and 2 bases, with 11 bases remaining between them. CDR3 DNA: TGTGCCAGCAGCGCCCGTGGGCTTAACACCGGGGAGCTGTTTTTT. It codes for CASSARGLNTGELFF.

V is TRBV6-6 and J is TRBJ2-7; 9 nucleotides align to TRBD1. The germline V gene encodes CDR1 MNHNY and CDR2 SVGAGI (reference sequence). This CDR3 is 15 amino acids long. The V gene end was trimmed by 4 bases and the J gene end by 0 bases; junction bases not matched to a gene: 4. CDR3 amino acids: CASSSGQGSSYEQYF. The CDR3 nucleotides are TGTGCCAGCAGTTCGGGACAGGGAAGCTCCTACGAGCAGTACTTC.

This clone came up once. The chain is built from TRBV20-1 and TRBJ1-5, with no clear D. Germline V gene sequence: CDR1 DFQATT, CDR2 SNEGSKA (reference sequence). The ends were cut back, 5 bases at V and 11 bases at J, with 13 bases in the middle. This CDR3 comprises 11 residues. As DNA, the CDR3 is TGCAGTGCTGACGGCGCGGGAACCCAGCATTTT. Residues: CSADGAGTQHF.

The table lists this clone with a few counts. This chain links TRBV2 with TRBJ1-2; tentative D call: TRBD1 (6 bases). This CDR3 has 14 residues. Germline V gives CDR1 SNHLY, CDR2 FYNNEI. Deletions cut 3 bases from V and 7 bases from J, with 15 bases between. CDR3 bases: TGTGCCAGCAGTGACCACAGGGACTTGGCTGGCTACACCTTC. Translation gives CASSDHRDLAGYTF.

CDR3 coding DNA: TGCAGCGTTCGGAACAGGGAGCACTATGGCTACACCTTC. It codes for CSVRNREHYGYTF. The V gene is TRBV29-1, the J gene TRBJ1-2; D perhaps matches TRBD1 (6 bases). In germline, CDR1 is SQVTM, CDR2 ANQGSEA. Trimming stripped 5 bases from V and 3 bases from J, with 13 bases between. The CDR3 length is 13 residues.

The table lists this clone with a few counts. J is TRBJ2-4 and V is TRBV18; D is unclear. Germline V gene lookup returns CDR1 KGHSH and CDR2 LQKENI. The V end was cut by 1 base, the J end by 6 bases, with 4 bases between. The CDR3 extends over 12 amino acids. This chain's CDR3 is CASSPRGNIQYF. CDR3 coding DNA: TGTGCCAGCTCACCACGGGGAAACATTCAGTACTTC.

This chain links TRBV25-1 with TRBJ1-1; 10 nucleotides match TRBD1. In germline, CDR1 is MGHDK, CDR2 SYGVNS. The CDR3 length is 14 residues. Trimming took 5 bases from V and 5 from J; bases not matched to a gene: 5. The CDR3 is CASSPWGQGTEAFF. CDR3 nucleotides: TGTGCCAGCAGTCCATGGGGACAGGGGACTGAAGCTTTCTTT. The variable domain in full, completed from reference TRBV25-1 and TRBJ1-1, reads EADIYQTPRYLVIGTGKKITLECSQTMGHDKMYWYQQDPGMELHLIHYSYGVNSTEKGDLSSESTVSRIRTEHFPLTLESARPSHTSQYLCASSPWGQGTEAFFGQGTRLTVV.